This TCR beta chain came from a study of blood T cell repertoires in COVID-19. Overall study context: Sources were T cells, B-cell-depleted T cells, or PBMCs; the material itself was cDNA or gDNA.

In the study's own analysis: Scientists estimated how many nucleated cells there were by amplifying reference gene primers. The protocol was immunoSEQ multiplex PCR, while the TCRdb copy is restricted to in-frame clones and leaves out a portion. That table furnishes V, J and clone size, whereas the DNA furnished D and trimming. The table has 95,000 to 150,000 clones, around 78% seen once. From germline, CDR1 is MGHDK and CDR2 SYGVNS. The CDR3 totals 17 residues. Trimming left V 0 bases short and J 4 bases short, with 16 bases between. This rearrangement joins TRBV25-1 to TRBJ2-1, with a possible D match to TRBD2 (5 bases). The sequenced sample was peripheral blood. This TCR was recovered from a man aged 65 to 79 with acute or convalescent COVID-19. CDR3 in amino acids: CASSEYLSGVGYNEQFF. The CDR3 DNA sequence: TGTGCCAGCAGTGAATATCTATCCGGGGTAGGGTACAATGAGCAGTTCTTC.